Listed here are 11 T cell receptor beta chains from one sample, sequenced in a study of CD8+ T cells in alopecia areata. Treatment: oral pan-JAK inhibitor, 5-10 mg twice daily. Reverse transcribed after extraction, RNA yielded cDNA as the sequencing template. Produced via immunoSEQ multiplex PCR; TCRdb's table is partial and in-frame only. The sample yields fewer than 250,000 clones, over 60% seen once. This specimen consisted of CD4+ T cells sorted from blood, obtained at week 4, from a patient treated with tofacitinib. The receptors derive from a human donor with alopecia areata.

This rearrangement joins TRBV7-9 to TRBJ1-5, with no clear D. Germline V gene data show CDR1 as SEHNR and CDR2 as FQNEAQ (reference sequence). There are 15 residues in the CDR3. Trimming cost V 1 base and J 6 bases, with 13 bases left between them. CDR3 loop: CASSLEAGQSQPQHF. Here the CDR3 DNA reads TGTGCCAGCAGCTTAGAGGCAGGTCAGAGTCAGCCCCAGCATTTT. The full variable domain, its missing parts supplied by reference TRBV7-9 and TRBJ1-5, is DTGVSQNPRHKITKRGQNVTFRCDPISEHNRLYWYRQTLGQGPEFLTYFQNEAQLEKSRLLSDRFSAERPKGSFSTLEIQRTEQGDSAMYLCASSLEAGQSQPQHFGDGTRLSIL.

The rearrangement uses TRBV15 and TRBJ2-7; D ambiguous. Germline V gives CDR1 LNHNV, CDR2 YYDKDF (reference sequence). V was clipped by 0 bases and J by 3 bases, with 9 bases between them. The length of the CDR3 is 14 residues. This CDR3 reads CATSRDWADYEQYF. Here the CDR3 DNA reads TGTGCCACCAGCAGAGATTGGGCAGACTACGAGCAGTACTTC.

About this clone: Different DNA sequences within this sample yield the same CDR3. The rearrangement links TRBV20-1 to TRBJ1-2, with a tentative D call TRBD1 (5 bases). The V and J ends lost 6 bases and 3 bases respectively, with 5 bases between them. Per germline, CDR1 DFQATT and CDR2 SNEGSKA (reference sequence). This CDR3 has 10 amino acids. CDR3 residues: CSAGDYGYTF. As DNA, the CDR3 is TGCAGTGCAGGGGACTATGGCTACACCTTC.

The V gene is TRBV7-2, the J gene TRBJ1-2, with 7 bases fitting TRBD1. The V and J ends lost 5 bases and 4 bases, in that order; junction bases with no gene match: 10. In germline, CDR1 is SGHTA, CDR2 FQGNSA. The CDR3 length is 15 residues. This CDR3 is CASSQGGDSPYGYTF. CDR3 nucleotides: TGTGCCAGCAGCCAGGGCGGGGACAGTCCCTATGGCTACACCTTC.

V and J are TRBV7-9 and TRBJ2-3; 9 positions agree with TRBD2. This CDR3 spans 17 amino acids. V was clipped by 0 bases and J by 1 base; unmatched bases: 5. Germline CDR1 SEHNR, CDR2 FQNEAQ (reference sequence). CDR3 sequence (DNA): TGTGCCAGCAGCTTAGCGCGGGCTAGCGGGGGCACAGATACGCAGTATTTT. It translates to CASSLARASGGTDTQYF.

The chain has TRBV15 and TRBJ2-3; D unclear. The CDR3 runs to 13 residues. V was shortened by 1 base and J by 4 bases, with 6 bases between the two germline ends. Germline V gene sequence: CDR1 LNHNV, CDR2 YYDKDF (reference sequence). The CDR3 DNA follows: TGTGCCACCAGCAGAGCGCGAGCAGATACGCAGTATTTT. Translated: CATSRARADTQYF.

V gene TRBV6-5 combines with J gene TRBJ2-5; D possibly corresponds to TRBD1 (6 bases). V dropped 4 bases and J dropped 2 bases, with 11 bases sitting between them. The germline V gene encodes CDR1 MNHEY and CDR2 SVGAGI. This CDR3 is 14 amino acids long. CDR3 sequence reads: CASSSPGQQETQYF. The DNA for the CDR3 is TGTGCCAGCAGTTCCCCGGGACAACAAGAGACCCAGTACTTC.

This chain links TRBV29-1 with TRBJ1-5; maybe TRBD1 (6 bases). This CDR3 has 13 amino acids. Trimming shortened V by 4 bases and J by 6 bases, and 13 bases separated the two germline ends. CDR1 SQVTM and CDR2 ANQGSEA come from the germline V gene. CDR3 residues: CSVGALGGQPQHF. The CDR3, as DNA: TGCAGCGTTGGAGCCCTAGGGGGTCAGCCCCAGCATTTT.

The chain combines TRBV7-2 with TRBJ2-3, with TRBD2 identical over 9 bases. V shed 5 bases and J 2 bases; nucleotides not matched to a gene: 8. The CDR3 extends over 16 amino acids. CDR1 is SGHTA and CDR2 is FQGNSA in the germline V gene. The CDR3 is CASSPWAGGTTDTQYF. CDR3 nucleotides: TGTGCCAGCAGCCCTTGGGCGGGGGGGACCACAGATACGCAGTATTTT.

The V call is TRBV29-1, the J call TRBJ1-6; 7 bases align to TRBD1. Germline loops: CDR1 SQVTM, CDR2 ANQGSEA. The ends lost 5 bases at V and 7 bases at J; junction bases unmatched: 11. The CDR3 contains 15 residues. The CDR3 loop reads CSVIFSGTANSPLHF. DNA of the CDR3: TGCAGCGTTATCTTCTCCGGGACAGCCAATTCACCCCTCCACTTT.

This chain uses TRBV14 with TRBJ1-2, with TRBD1 as a possible D gene (5 bases). Germline V CDR1 and CDR2: SGHDN, FVKESK. V gave up 3 bases and J gave up 4 bases, with 9 bases separating them. The CDR3 is 13 residues long. The DNA for the CDR3 is TGTGCCAGCAGCCAGGGGCTCGGCTATGGCTACACCTTC. This encodes CASSQGLGYGYTF.